Below are 17 T cell receptor beta chains sequenced from a single sample in a study of shared clonotypes between healthy human individuals. Data came from immunoSEQ multiplex PCR; TCRdb stores just in-frame clones and leaves some out. This table has about 1 million clones, roughly 75% appearing once. The material sequenced was memory CD4+ T cells sorted from blood. Subset of the sample: CD45RA-negative fraction. These receptors all come from a man between 18 and 35 years old in good health.

V gene TRBV10-2 combines with J gene TRBJ1-1; unclear D gene. The V end was cut by 0 bases, the J end by 7 bases, with 9 bases between. CDR1 is WSHSY and CDR2 is SAAADI in the germline V gene. The CDR3 contains 13 residues. CDR3 region: CASSESTGSEAFF. DNA of the CDR3: TGCGCCAGCAGTGAGTCAACCGGGAGTGAAGCTTTCTTT.

V gene TRBV4-3 combines with J gene TRBJ2-3; D not certain. Trimming took 1 base from V and 0 from J, leaving 11 bases between them. The CDR3 runs to 16 residues. Germline V gives CDR1 LGHNA, CDR2 YSLEER. In nucleotides, the CDR3 is TGCGCCAGCAGCCAAGGGACCCATACTAGCACAGATACGCAGTATTTT. It translates to CASSQGTHTSTDTQYF.

This sequence joins TRBV15 and TRBJ2-1; 8 nucleotides line up with TRBD1. J lost 4 bases, V lost 0 bases, and 2 bases had no gene match. Germline values: CDR1 LNHNV, CDR2 YYDKDF (reference sequence). The CDR3 runs to 15 residues. CDR3 nucleotides: TGTGCCACCAGCAGAGACGACAGGGGATACAATGAGCAGTTCTTC. Translating gives CATSRDDRGYNEQFF.

This clone was counted a single time. The chain couples TRBV10-2 to TRBJ1-5; TRBD1 matches 9 bases. The CDR3 length is 17 residues. V was clipped by 2 bases and J by 0 bases; unmatched bases: 5. Germline V gene lookup returns CDR1 WSHSY and CDR2 SAAADI. The CDR3, as DNA: TGCGCCAGCAGTGAGAACAGGGGGCTTATTAGCAATCAGCCCCAGCATTTT. This gives the protein CASSENRGLISNQPQHF.

This chain connects TRBV11-3 to TRBJ2-2, with TRBD2 as a possible D gene (6 bases). Germline V gene lookup returns CDR1 SGHNT and CDR2 YENEEA. V was shortened by 3 bases and J by 4 bases, with 12 bases between the two germline ends. The CDR3 totals 15 residues. CDR3 amino acids: CASSFAGLGTGELFF. CDR3 in DNA: TGTGCCAGCAGCTTTGCGGGGCTCGGCACCGGGGAGCTGTTTTTT.

V is TRBV7-8 and J is TRBJ2-7; TRBD2 matches 8 bases. The CDR3 totals 14 residues. The germline V gene encodes CDR1 SGHVS and CDR2 FQNEAQ. Unmatched junction bases numbered 9, after V lost 9 bases and J lost 2 bases. CDR3 bases: TGTGCCAGTCTTCCGTCCGGGAGGGCCTACGAGCAGTACTTC. It specifies CASLPSGRAYEQYF.

The gene calls are TRBV14 and TRBJ1-6; tentative D call: TRBD1 (6 bases). Trimming cost V 5 bases and J 9 bases, with 14 bases left between them. The CDR3 is made up of 14 amino acids. CDR1 SGHDN and CDR2 FVKESK come from the germline V gene. The CDR3 nucleotides are TGTGCCAGCAGCTTGACTACAGGGCGTTCACCCCTCCACTTT. It specifies CASSLTTGRSPLHF.

J is TRBJ1-1 and V is TRBV6-5; D gene ambiguous. Trimming shortened V by 6 bases and J by 0 bases, and 8 bases separated the two germline ends. The V gene's germline CDR1 is MNHEY and CDR2 SVGAGI. This CDR3 is built from 13 residues. The CDR3 DNA sequence: TGTGCCAGCAGAAATAACATGAACACTGAAGCTTTCTTT. It is translated as CASRNNMNTEAFF.

Note on this clone: This CDR3 is also generated by other DNA sequences in the sample. The chain links TRBV5-4 to TRBJ2-5, with TRBD1 matching 7 bases. Losses at the gene ends were 4 bases for V and 2 bases for J; bases not matched to a gene: 5. Per germline, CDR1 SGHNT and CDR2 YYREEE (reference sequence). The CDR3 totals 14 residues. The CDR3 is CASSPRQGQETQYF. In nucleotides, the CDR3 is TGTGCCAGCAGCCCGAGACAGGGACAAGAGACCCAGTACTTC.

The V and J genes are TRBV18 and TRBJ2-7, with D perhaps being TRBD1 or TRBD2 (6 bases each). Germline CDR1 KGHSH, CDR2 LQKENI. Between the trimmed V and J ends, which lost 4 bases and 2 bases, there was a span of 21 bases. The CDR3 loop spans 17 amino acids. Here the CDR3 reads CASSRGAGVAFPYEQYF. CDR3 in DNA: TGTGCCAGCTCACGCGGGGCAGGGGTAGCGTTCCCCTACGAGCAGTACTTC.

Only one count was recorded for this clone. The chain combines TRBV28 with TRBJ2-3, with D perhaps assigned TRBD1 or TRBD2 (5 bases each). CDR3 length: 15 residues. V lost 6 bases, J lost 1 base, and 14 bases lay in between. The V gene's germline CDR1 is MDHEN and CDR2 SYDVKM. The CDR3 sequence is CASSPGTLGTDTQYF. The CDR3 nucleotides are TGTGCCAGCAGCCCCGGGACGCTGGGCACAGATACGCAGTATTTT. The full variable domain, rest sourced from reference TRBV28 and TRBJ2-3, is DVKVTQSSRYLVKRTGEKVFLECVQDMDHENMFWYRQDPGLGLRLIYFSYDVKMKEKGDIPEGYSVSREKKERFSLILESASTNQTSMYLCASSPGTLGTDTQYFGPGTRLTVL.

The rearrangement links TRBV6-8 to TRBJ2-2; 7 nucleotides line up with TRBD2. The CDR3 runs 17 residues. Germline CDR1 MNHGY, CDR2 SAAAGT. J was trimmed by 4 bases and V by 6 bases; bases with no gene match: 14. Written as DNA, the CDR3 is TGTGCCAGCAGGGTCTTCATCGGGGGGAGGCGCACCGGGGAGCTGTTTTTT. Protein: CASRVFIGGRRTGELFF.

This clone has just a few counts. The chain joins TRBV21-1 to TRBJ2-7; the table assigns TRBD2, which was not confirmed against the DNA. TRBV21-1 is a listed pseudogene. The CDR3 has 13 residues. The CDR3 sequence is CASSRGSTYEQYF. The CDR3 DNA is TGTGCCAGCAGCAGAGGTAGCACCTACGAGCAGTACTTC.

The table lists this clone with a few counts. The chain links TRBV6-6 to TRBJ1-2; D is undetermined. Trimming cost V 7 bases and J 0 bases, with 9 bases left between them. The CDR3 covers 13 residues. CDR1 is MNHNY, CDR2 SVGAGI, per germline (reference sequence). The CDR3: CASISRTNYGYTF. Written as DNA, the CDR3 is TGTGCCAGCATATCCAGGACTAACTATGGCTACACCTTC.

This chain joins TRBV7-2 and TRBJ2-7, with D unresolved. The CDR3 is 15 amino acids. Germline assignment: CDR1 SGHTA and CDR2 FQGNSA. Trimming pared 1 base from V and 2 bases from J, leaving 12 bases between. CDR3 nucleotide sequence: TGTGCCAGCAGCTTAGTACTTGCACACGCCTACGAGCAGTACTTC. It yields the protein CASSLVLAHAYEQYF.

This clone was detected a few times. The chain recombines TRBV16 with TRBJ2-7; either TRBD1 or TRBD2 may supply D (5 bases each). The CDR3 is made up of 18 amino acids. From germline, CDR1 is KGHSY and CDR2 FQNENV. V lost 4 bases, J lost 0 bases, and 22 bases lay in between. CDR3 bases: TGTGCCAGCAGCCTAGGGACGGAACGACCTCCGTTCTCCTACGAGCAGTACTTC. Protein sequence: CASSLGTERPPFSYEQYF.

The V and J genes are TRBV11-2 and TRBJ1-1, with 7 bases lining up with TRBD1. From germline, CDR1 is SGHAT and CDR2 FQNNGV. The CDR3 is made up of 13 amino acids. The ends lost 7 bases at V and 4 bases at J; junction bases unmatched: 6. In nucleotides, the CDR3 is TGTGCCAGCAATAAGGGGGCGCGCACTGAAGCTTTCTTT. It is translated as CASNKGARTEAFF.